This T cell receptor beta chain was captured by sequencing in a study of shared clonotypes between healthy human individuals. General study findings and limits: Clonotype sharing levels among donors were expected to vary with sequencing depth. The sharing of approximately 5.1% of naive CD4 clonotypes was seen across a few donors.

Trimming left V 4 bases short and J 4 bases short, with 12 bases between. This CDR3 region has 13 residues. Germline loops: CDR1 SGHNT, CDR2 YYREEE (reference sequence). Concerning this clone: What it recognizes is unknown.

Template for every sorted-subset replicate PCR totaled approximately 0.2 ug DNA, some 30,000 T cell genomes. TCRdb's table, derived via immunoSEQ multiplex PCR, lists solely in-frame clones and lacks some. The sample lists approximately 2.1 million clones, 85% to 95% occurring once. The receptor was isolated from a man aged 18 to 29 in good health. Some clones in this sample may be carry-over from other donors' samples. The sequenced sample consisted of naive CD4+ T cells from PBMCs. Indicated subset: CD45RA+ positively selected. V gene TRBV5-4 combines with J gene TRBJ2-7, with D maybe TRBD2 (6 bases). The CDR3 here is CASSLRERYEQYF. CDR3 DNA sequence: TGTGCCAGCAGCCTTCGGGAGAGGTACGAGCAGTACTTC.